This TCR beta chain originates from a study of blood T cell dynamics during melanoma immunotherapy. V lost 7 bases, J lost 4 bases, and 8 bases stayed unmatched. The CDR3 is 15 residues long. CDR1 is LNHDA, CDR2 SQIVND, per germline (reference sequence). TCRdb's copy holds only in-frame clones and misses some; the assay was immunoSEQ multiplex PCR. The table has 15,000 to 20,000 clones, approximately 89% seen once. Noted time point: pre-treatment baseline. Sampling occurred pretreatment (T0) and at week 3 (W3), after cycle one of checkpoint blockade. This TCR was recovered from a human donor with melanoma. Sequencing was performed on blood, taken from a patient treated with checkpoint blockade. This rearrangement joins TRBV19 to TRBJ2-1; TRBD1 matches at 9 bases. The CDR3 here is CASTLGTGPYNEQFF. The CDR3 DNA follows: TGTGCCAGTACCCTCGGGACAGGGCCTTACAATGAGCAGTTCTTC.